This T cell receptor beta chain was found in a study of blood T cell dynamics during melanoma immunotherapy (dated by TCRdb to 2020 to 2021). Background on the whole study: All patients had metastatic melanoma and were given first-line pembrolizumab or nivolumab plus ipilimumab as standard of care in the United Kingdom. To find early correlates of response, the study profiled the peripheral T cell receptor repertoires of patients with metastatic melanoma both before and after one cycle of checkpoint inhibitor therapy. Consecutive patients formed a training cohort, and a further independent group of patients from the same centre was pooled into an external validation set. What the research found in general, with its limitations: The study was unable to establish whether the T cell clones driving the repertoire changes were melanoma-specific or instead reflected general immune activation. Patients who later achieved disease control showed a bifurcated PBMC repertoire reorganization at W3, with increased clonality or increased diversity, unlike progressors. The relatively small sample size was acknowledged as something that could potentially limit how far the results can be generalized.

A fixed 350 ng of DNA was loaded for every bulk PBMC sample. Following the manufacturer instructions, the immunoSEQ TCRb Assay kit was used to amplify TCR beta CDR3 sequences from genomic DNA. The KAPA Library Quantification Kit for Illumina platforms was used to quantify pooled libraries by qPCR. Pooled libraries were clustered at 0.6-1.1 pM and sequenced on an Illumina NextSeq 500. On the study's bioinformatics: TCR data were analyzed using immunoSEQ ANALYZER and the R LymphoSeq package. A rearrangement efficiency score was calculated as productive divided by the sum of productive and non-productive CDR3 sequences. Clonality was measured with the Gini coefficient and diversity with the Renyi index at alpha=1, compared pairwise between timepoints within each patient. Clonal relatedness used an edit distance of 3, and repertoire similarity used the Bhattacharyya coefficient, both computed in LymphoSeq. To classify response, a linear discriminant analysis based on week-3 changes in clonality and diversity was built using the R MASS and caret packages. TCRdb stores this immuneACCESS table with in-frame sequences only. Part of the clones is absent; in the studies checked, under half of the shortfall reflects unresolved V genes, and no reason is known for the rest. That table supplies the V and J calls and clone size; D and trimming were determined from the DNA. The sample table holds about 7,000 clones, of which around 84% were seen once. Of the sample, 30% to 35% falls within the top ten clones.

To note about this clone: The antigen it binds to is not known. The record has no base qualities; no much larger clone is one base away.

Counted from cysteine to phenylalanine, this CDR3 has 13 amino acids. Only CDR3 DNA is held: 39 bases, read in frame from base 1. V gives up 0 bases and J gives up 7 bases, and the segment between their germline ends measures 10 bases. Looking up the germline V gene yields CDR1 SGHRS and CDR2 YFSETQ. The time point label, as the study defines it: week 3, after first cycle of checkpoint inhibitor. Blood samples were collected before treatment (T0) and at week 3 (W3), after the first cycle of checkpoint blockade. Except for two patients with rapid clinical progression, response was assessed 12 weeks after the first infusion by RECIST 1.1; disease control meant complete response, partial response or stable disease. Patients with prior systemic cancer treatment, concomitant immunosuppressant therapy or synchronous other active malignancies were excluded. Both bulk PBMC and plasma cell-free DNA were sequenced for TCR beta so that circulating cells and T cell turnover could be tracked. PBMC were isolated from blood with Lymphoprep and SepMate tubes, followed by red cell lysis. DNA from PBMC and sorted T cell subsets was extracted with QIAamp DNA Blood Mini kits.

The TCR was taken from a human donor with melanoma. Some clones in this sample may be carry-over from other donors' samples. Here the sequenced sample was blood, taken from a patient treated with checkpoint blockade. The V gene is TRBV5-1 and the J gene is TRBJ2-5, with the D gene too uncertain to name. The nucleotide sequence reads as follows: TGCGCCAGCAGCTTGGAAGAGACAATGACCCAGTACTTC. It translates to CASSLEETMTQYF.